This T cell receptor (beta chain) was captured in a study of beta chain features in type 1 diabetes. Study at large: Healthy donors and patients showed comparable age, gender and cell yields. The study's findings and limits: In comparison with healthy donors, patients had naive, central memory and Treg TCRB repertoires that appeared more similar. Type 1 diabetes patients showed fewer insertions and more deletions at VDJ junctions.

This CDR3 comprises 11 residues. Germline CDR1 is MDHEN and CDR2 is SYDVKM. V lost 6 bases, J lost 5 bases, and 5 bases lay in between. Expressed TCRB transcripts were sequenced after all isolated RNA was converted to cDNA. Generated by immunoSEQ multiplex PCR, the TCRdb table keeps only in-frame clones and is missing some. The sample has 300,000 to 350,000 clones; 7% to 9% are singletons. Concerning this clone: Its specificity is unknown.

CD45RO/CCR7/CD25/CD127/CD95/CD27 staining was used to isolate CD4+ naive, central memory, regulatory and stem cell-like memory cells by sorting. The source material was central memory CD4+ T cells from blood. The genes are TRBV28 and TRBJ1-5, with no clear D. This sequence was found in a young woman in good health. CDR3 loop: CASRADQPQHF. The CDR3 DNA reads TGTGCCAGCAGGGCGGATCAGCCCCAGCATTTT.